The clone carrying this TCR beta chain showed up just a few times. The sample is drawn from a study of patients and donors after allogeneic stem cell transplantation. MiXCR was run by TCRdb on the RT-PCR reads, yielding one entry per CDR3 protein. The sample has hundreds of thousands of distinct CDR3 sequences, roughly 17% seen once. The CDR3 runs 14 residues. Germline V gene sequence: CDR1 MGHDK, CDR2 SYGVNS. V lost 8 bases, J lost 6 bases, and 19 bases lay in between. The clonotype originates from a human donor who was either an allogeneic HSCT recipient or a stem cell or donor lymphocyte infusion donor (not recorded which). It is not recorded whose cells these are; they may come from a transplant donor. Sequencing input: blood, either unsorted or a sorted T cell fraction (not recorded which). The chain joins TRBV25-1 to TRBJ1-2; the D gene is possibly TRBD1 (5 bases). DNA of the CDR3: TGTGCCAGCTCCCCTATGGCGGGGCACGATGGCTACACCTTC. Translated: CASSPMAGHDGYTF.